This T cell receptor beta chain emerged from a study of blood T cells in healthy people across ages. Together with a sample-barcoded 5' primer, a J-beta primer mix was included in a second PCR lasting roughly 7 to 11 cycles. TCRdb passed the 5' RACE reads through MiXCR, listing each CDR3 protein once. The data contain some 560,000 distinct CDR3 sequences, around 27% of them singletons. V lost 7 bases, J lost 7 bases, and 20 bases lay in between. This CDR3 spans 13 amino acids. Germline assignment: CDR1 SQVTM and CDR2 ANQGSEA. These same records also appear under a second study, on T cells of mothers and their children.

The chain has TRBV29-1 and TRBJ2-7, with unresolved D. The material sequenced was blood. The TCR sequence derives from a boy aged 2 to 10 in good health. The CDR3 protein is CSATGSAIREQYF. The DNA of the CDR3 is TGCAGCGCCACGGGTTCGGCTATTCGGGAGCAGTACTTC.